These T cell receptor beta chains were read from a single sample in a study of T-cell reconstitution after alpha-beta-depleted transplantation in children. TCRdb re-derived calls from the PCR reads in MiXCR, one entry per CDR3 protein. The sample includes a few hundred thousand distinct CDR3 sequences, roughly 27% of them seen just once. The specimen comprised PBMCs, sampled before TCRalphabeta/CD19-depleted stem cell transplant. These receptors originate from a boy in the first two years of life with Wiskott-Aldrich syndrome, due to receive a stem cell transplant. Both conserved end residues are part of each CDR3. A D gene is named only where the DNA matches it firmly. The size of a clone is reported for some rows only, either as once, few or many, or as a class for expanded clones.

- | TRBJ1-1 | TRBD1 | TRBV5-1 | CASSWFGTANTEAFF | TGCGCCAGCAGCTGGTTTGGGACAGCGAACACTGAAGCTTTCTTT
few | TRBJ1-1 | - | TRBV7-9 | CASSPSGGRDTEAFF | TGTGCCAGCAGCCCTAGTGGGGGGCGGGACACTGAAGCTTTCTTT
many | TRBJ2-1 | TRBD2 | TRBV10-3 | CAITSLAGGYNEQFF | TGTGCCATCACATCGTTGGCGGGAGGCTACAATGAGCAGTTCTTC
- | TRBJ2-7 | - | TRBV4-1 | CASSYLARTYEQYF | TGCGCCAGCAGCTATCTAGCGAGGACCTACGAGCAGTACTTC
- | TRBJ2-5 | TRBD2 | TRBV20-1 | CSARDMAAGQETQYF | TGCAGTGCTAGAGATATGGCAGCGGGACAAGAGACCCAGTACTTC
few | TRBJ2-7 | TRBD2 | TRBV20-1 | CSARDGSGVYEQYF | TGCAGTGCTAGAGATGGTAGCGGGGTCTACGAGCAGTACTTC
- | TRBJ2-7 | TRBD2 | TRBV12-3/TRBV12-4 | CASSPTTSGPYEQYF | TGTGCCAGCAGTCCCACAACTAGCGGGCCCTACGAGCAGTACTTC
few | TRBJ2-2 | - | TRBV29-1 | CSVVRGPENTGELFF | TGCAGCGTTGTCCGGGGGCCAGAGAACACCGGGGAGCTGTTTTTT
- | TRBJ2-1 | TRBD2 | TRBV3-1 | CASSTLAGVPEQFF | TGTGCCAGCAGCACCCTAGCGGGAGTACCTGAGCAGTTCTTC
- | TRBJ1-5 | - | TRBV10-3 | CAISVGNNSNQPQHF | TGTGCCATCAGTGTGGGGAATAATAGCAATCAGCCCCAGCATTTT
- | TRBJ2-5 | TRBD2 | TRBV13 | CASSIGLALGETQYF | TGTGCCAGCAGCATCGGACTAGCACTAGGAGAGACCCAGTACTTC
- | TRBJ2-1 | - | TRBV5-1 | CASSLYLSSYNEQFF | TGCGCCAGCAGCTTGTACCTTTCTTCCTACAATGAGCAGTTCTTC
few | TRBJ2-3 | - | TRBV5-5 | CASSLARPSTDTQYF | TGTGCCAGCAGCTTGGCCAGGCCGTCCACAGATACGCAGTATTTT
few | TRBJ2-5 | TRBD2 | TRBV7-2 | CASSLAGAAGQETQYF | TGTGCCAGCAGCTTAGCCGGCGCAGCGGGGCAAGAGACCCAGTACTTC